The source of this T cell receptor (beta chain) is a study of CD8+ T cells in alopecia areata. It was cDNA, reverse transcribed from extracted RNA, that served as the sequencing template. Sequencing was performed with immunoSEQ multiplex PCR; in TCRdb, only in-frame clones are kept and a portion is missing. The sample holds some 170,000 clones, around 71% seen once. Deletions cut 3 bases from V and 1 base from J, with 6 bases between. The CDR3 sequence is 14 residues long. Germline CDR1 MGHDK, CDR2 SYGVNS. Sequenced here: CD8+ T cells sorted from blood, sampled at week 0. The receptor was isolated from a human donor with alopecia areata. The rearrangement links TRBV25-1 to TRBJ2-2, with D unresolved. As DNA, the CDR3 is TGTGCCAGCAGTGACAGGAGGAACACCGGGGAGCTGTTTTTT. Translation gives CASSDRRNTGELFF.